Here is one T cell receptor beta chain with its context. The PCR had 60 Vbeta and 13 Jbeta primers. Sequenced by immunoSEQ multiplex PCR; TCRdb stores in-frame clones only, minus some. The sample has approximately 220,000 clones, approximately 81% seen once. The data belong to a study of cytomegalovirus exposure and HLA in healthy donors. The CDR3 consists of 13 residues. Trimming removed 2 bases from V and 5 bases from J, with 9 bases in between. Per germline, CDR1 MNHEY and CDR2 SVGAGI. Specimen: PBMCs. The chain joins TRBV6-5 to TRBJ1-2; D is ambiguous. The sequence came from a man between 25 and 39 years old in good health and CMV-seronegative. In nucleotides, the CDR3 is TGTGCCAGCAGTTACGGACTCAAATATGGCTACACCTTC. It specifies CASSYGLKYGYTF.